The clone carrying this TCR beta chain was recorded a few times. The CDR3 contains 16 residues. The germline CDR1 and CDR2 sequences are SGHVT and SQSDAQ. The J segment lost 6 bases and the V segment lost 1 base, leaving 7 bases of the junction unmatched. TCRdb fed the 5' RACE reads into MiXCR, producing one record per CDR3 protein. The sample has fewer than 20,000 distinct CDR3 sequences; about 8.9% are singletons. Time point indicated: blood at routine non-recurrence follow-up after resection. This entry comes from a study of spatial heterogeneity in lung cancer. Study as a whole: 72 TRACERx patients with early, untreated non-small cell lung cancer donated samples. Follow-up PBMC samples were sequenced when available, at a median of approximately two years after resection.

Source: PBMCs, taken at follow-up. The chain employs TRBV7-4 and TRBJ2-3; 10 nucleotides line up with TRBD2. This TCR derives from a male donor with early-stage non-small cell lung cancer. Written as DNA, the CDR3 is TGTGCCAGCAGCTTAGACCTAGCGGGAGATAGGGATACGCAGTATTTT. This gives the protein CASSLDLAGDRDTQYF.